This TCR beta chain was obtained from a study of T cells in Graves' hyperthyroidism and ophthalmopathy. Trimming pared 3 bases from V and 7 bases from J, leaving 12 bases between. Germline values: CDR1 LNHDA, CDR2 SQIVND (reference sequence). The length of the CDR3 is 14 residues. Many counts were recorded for this clonotype. Its specificity is not known. There were TCR beta CDR3 regions amplified from RNA transcripts. In the first-round RT-PCR of the TCR CDR3, the HTBI primer set was used. TCRdb re-derived calls from the multiplex PCR reads in MiXCR, one entry per CDR3 protein. The sample carries a few hundred thousand distinct CDR3 sequences, roughly 46% recorded once. Findings and limits, study-wide: Among clonotypes expanded in thyroid above 0.001, most were also found in blood.

The genes are TRBV19 and TRBJ2-2, with a possible D match to TRBD2 (6 bases). This receptor was taken from an adult woman with Graves' disease, either hyperthyroidism or ophthalmopathy (not recorded which). Sequenced sample: peripheral blood or thyroid tissue (not recorded which). The CDR3 region has the DNA TGTGCCAGTAGTATCTTCGGGAGAGGCGGGGAGCTGTTTTTT. It specifies CASSIFGRGGELFF.